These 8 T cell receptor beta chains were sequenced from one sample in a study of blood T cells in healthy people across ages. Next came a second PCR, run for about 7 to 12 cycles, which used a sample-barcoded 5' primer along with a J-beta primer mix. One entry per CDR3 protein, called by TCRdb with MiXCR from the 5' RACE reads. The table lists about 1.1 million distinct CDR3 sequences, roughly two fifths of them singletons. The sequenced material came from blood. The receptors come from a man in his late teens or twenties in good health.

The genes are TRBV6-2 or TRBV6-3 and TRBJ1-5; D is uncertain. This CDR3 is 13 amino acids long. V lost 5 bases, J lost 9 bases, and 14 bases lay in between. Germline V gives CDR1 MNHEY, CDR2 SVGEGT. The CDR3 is CASSTAEGRPQHF. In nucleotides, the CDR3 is TGTGCCAGCAGTACCGCTGAAGGGCGGCCCCAGCATTTT.

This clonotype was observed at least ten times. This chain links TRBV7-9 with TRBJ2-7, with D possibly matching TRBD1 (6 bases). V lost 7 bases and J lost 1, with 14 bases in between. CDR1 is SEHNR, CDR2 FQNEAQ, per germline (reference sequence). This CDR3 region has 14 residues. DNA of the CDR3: TGTGCCAGCACCCTAAGAGGGGGATCCTACGAGCAGTACTTC. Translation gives CASTLRGGSYEQYF.

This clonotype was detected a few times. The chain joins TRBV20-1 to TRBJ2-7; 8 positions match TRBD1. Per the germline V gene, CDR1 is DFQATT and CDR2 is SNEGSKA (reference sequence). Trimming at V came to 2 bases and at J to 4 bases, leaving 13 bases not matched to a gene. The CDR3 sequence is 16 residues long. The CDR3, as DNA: TGCAGTGCTAGACCACTCCGGGACAGGAGCCTTTACGAGCAGTACTTC. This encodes CSARPLRDRSLYEQYF.

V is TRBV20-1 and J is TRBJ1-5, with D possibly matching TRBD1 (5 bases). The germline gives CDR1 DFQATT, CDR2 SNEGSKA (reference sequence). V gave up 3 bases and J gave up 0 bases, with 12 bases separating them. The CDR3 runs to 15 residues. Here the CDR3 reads CSASAETDSNQPQHF. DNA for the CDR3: TGCAGTGCTAGCGCCGAGACAGATAGCAATCAGCCCCAGCATTTT.

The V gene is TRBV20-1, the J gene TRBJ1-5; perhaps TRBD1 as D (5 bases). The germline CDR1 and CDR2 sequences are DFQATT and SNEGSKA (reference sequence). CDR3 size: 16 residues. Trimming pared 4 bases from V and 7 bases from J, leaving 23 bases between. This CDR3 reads CSATDHRGEGKQPQHF. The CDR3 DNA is TGCAGTGCTACCGATCACCGGGGCGAGGGAAAGCAGCCCCAGCATTTT.

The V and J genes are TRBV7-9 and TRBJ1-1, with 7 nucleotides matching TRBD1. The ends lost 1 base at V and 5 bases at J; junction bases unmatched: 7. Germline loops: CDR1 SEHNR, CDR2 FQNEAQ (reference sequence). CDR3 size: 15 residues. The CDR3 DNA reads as TGTGCCAGCAGCTTAGGGGGGGACAGTAGGACTGAAGCTTTCTTT. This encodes CASSLGGDSRTEAFF.

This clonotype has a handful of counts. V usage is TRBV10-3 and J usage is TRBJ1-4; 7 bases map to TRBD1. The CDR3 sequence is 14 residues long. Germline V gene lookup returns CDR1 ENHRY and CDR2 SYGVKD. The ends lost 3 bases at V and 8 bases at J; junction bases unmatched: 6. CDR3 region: CAISEGGPEEKLFF. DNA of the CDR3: TGTGCCATCAGTGAAGGGGGCCCCGAAGAAAAACTGTTTTTT.

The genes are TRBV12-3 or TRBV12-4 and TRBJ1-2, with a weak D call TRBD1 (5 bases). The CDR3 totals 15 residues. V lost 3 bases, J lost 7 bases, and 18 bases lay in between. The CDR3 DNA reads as TGTGCCAGCAGTTTCGTCGGGGGGGAATTTAGTGGCTACACCTTC. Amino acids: CASSFVGGEFSGYTF.